Listed below are T cell receptor beta chains from one sample, sequenced in a study of cytotoxic CD8 clonotypes in ibrutinib-treated CLL. Assay used: immunoSEQ multiplex PCR; TCRdb lists only in-frame clones, some missing. This table holds around 330,000 clones, 67% found once. This material consisted of PBMCs, taken after 36 months of ibrutinib treatment. These receptors were collected from a human donor with chronic lymphocytic leukemia. Both conserved end residues are part of each CDR3. A D gene is named only where the DNA matches it firmly. Size is omitted from some rows. Given values are once, few, many or a class for expanded clones.

V	D	size	J	DNA	CDR3
TRBV6-1	-	-	TRBJ2-2	TGTGCCAGTTCTCTATCGGGAATCCACGGGGAGCTGTTTTTT	CASSLSGIHGELFF
TRBV9	TRBD1	-	TRBJ1-2	TGTGCCAGTAACAGGGGGCAGTTGGATCCACCGTCTGGCTACACCTTC	CASNRGQLDPPSGYTF
TRBV7-8	TRBD2	-	TRBJ2-1	TGTGCCAGCAGCTTAGTGAGGACTAGCAATGAGCAGTTCTTC	CASSLVRTSNEQFF
TRBV4-3	-	-	TRBJ2-1	TGCGCCAGCAGCCAAGAGACTAGCAGGGGTTTCGATGAGCAGTTCTTC	CASSQETSRGFDEQFF
TRBV5-4	TRBD2	-	TRBJ2-1	TGTGCCAGCAGCTTCCGACGGGGGGCCTACAATGAGCAGTTCTTC	CASSFRRGAYNEQFF
TRBV29-1	TRBD1	-	TRBJ1-3	TGCAGCGTTTTAGACCGGGACAGTGGAAACACCATATATTTT	CSVLDRDSGNTIYF
TRBV29-1	-	-	TRBJ2-6	TGCAGCGTTGTGGGTGCCGGGGCCAACGTCCTGACTTTC	CSVVGAGANVLTF
TRBV5-1	-	-	TRBJ2-2	TGCGCCAGCAGCTTGGAGGGGATTAACACCGGGGAGCTGTTTTTT	CASSLEGINTGELFF
TRBV4-2	TRBD2	-	TRBJ2-5	TGTGCCAGCAGCCTCGGGACTAGCGGGGGGACGCAAGAGACCCAGTACTTC	CASSLGTSGGTQETQYF
TRBV29-1	-	-	TRBJ1-2	TGCAGCGTTGAGGCGGCAGGGTCGTGGCGGTACACCTTC	CSVEAAGSWRYTF
TRBV7-9	-	few	TRBJ2-7	TGTGCCAGCGCCGGAACCTACGAGCAGTACTTC	CASAGTYEQYF
TRBV2	-	few	TRBJ2-3	TGTGCCACCGCAGGTTCTAGCACAGATACGCAGTATTTT	CATAGSSTDTQYF
TRBV12-5	-	few	TRBJ1-6	TGTGCTAGTGGTTTGGGCTGGAAGGGGCATAATTCACCCCTCCACTTT	CASGLGWKGHNSPLHF
TRBV10-3	TRBD2	-	TRBJ2-7	TGTGCCATCAGTGACTCACTAGCGGGAGGGCCTGAGGAGCAGTACTTC	CAISDSLAGGPEEQYF
TRBV18	TRBD2	-	TRBJ2-7	TGTGCCAGCTCACCACGGGGACTAGCCGAAACCGGCTACGAGCAGTACTTC	CASSPRGLAETGYEQYF
TRBV6-6	TRBD1	-	TRBJ1-1	TGTGCCAGCAGTAACAGGGGGCTGGGCACTGAAGCTTTCTTT	CASSNRGLGTEAFF
TRBV6-5	-	few	TRBJ2-1	TGTGCTGCGGGACGGAACTACAATGAGCAGTTCTTC	CAAGRNYNEQFF
TRBV15	-	-	TRBJ2-7	TGTGCCACCAGCCCAGATCCAACAGAGTACGAGCAGTACTTC	CATSPDPTEYEQYF
TRBV29-1	TRBD1	few	TRBJ2-5	TGCAGCGTGTGGACAGGGGGAAAGACCCAGTACTTC	CSVWTGGKTQYF
TRBV5-1	TRBD1	-	TRBJ1-1	TGCGCCAGCAGCTTGAGGACAGGGATTAACACTGAAGCTTTCTTT	CASSLRTGINTEAFF
TRBV5-6	-	-	TRBJ2-7	TGTGCCAGCAGCGGCCGGGACACGACCTACGAGCAGTACTTC	CASSGRDTTYEQYF
TRBV27	TRBD2	-	TRBJ2-7	TGTGCCAGCAGTTTAGGGGGAGGGACCTCCGAGCAGTACTTC	CASSLGGGTSEQYF
TRBV6-5	TRBD1	few	TRBJ1-1	TGTGCCAGCAGTTGGACAGGGGCGAACACTGAAGCTTTCTTT	CASSWTGANTEAFF
TRBV4-1	-	-	TRBJ2-5	TGCGCCAGCAGCCAATGGGGGAGGTTGGGGACCCAGTACTTC	CASSQWGRLGTQYF
TRBV4-3	TRBD1	-	TRBJ2-7	TGCGCCAGCAGCCCGACGGGACAGGGGAGCCACGAGCAGTACTTC	CASSPTGQGSHEQYF
TRBV15	-	few	TRBJ1-2	TGTGCCACCAGCAGCCAGGACTTCTATGGCTACACCTTC	CATSSQDFYGYTF
TRBV29-1	-	-	TRBJ2-5	TGCAGCGTTGAGTCGAGGCAGGCGCAAGAGACCCAGTACTTC	CSVESRQAQETQYF
TRBV6-5	TRBD1	-	TRBJ1-2	TGTGCCAGCAGTTACATAGGGACAGGGGACCCCTATGGCTACACCTTC	CASSYIGTGDPYGYTF
TRBV5-1	-	-	TRBJ2-7	TGCGCCAGCAGCTTGATTCCTCACAGGGAAACCTACGAGCAGTACTTC	CASSLIPHRETYEQYF
TRBV6-5	-	once	TRBJ2-3	TGTGCCAGCAGCCGGGACAGCACAGATACGCAGTATTTT	CASSRDSTDTQYF
TRBV4-1	-	-	TRBJ2-5	TGCGCCAGCAGCCAAGAACCAGGGGTGGGGGAGACCCAGTACTTC	CASSQEPGVGETQYF
TRBV14	TRBD2	-	TRBJ2-1	TGTGCCAGCAGCCTAACGACTAGCTGGAGCTCCTACAATGAGCAGTTCTTC	CASSLTTSWSSYNEQFF
TRBV6-1	-	few	TRBJ2-7	TGTGCCAGCAGTCGGGCCTACGAGCAGTACTTC	CASSRAYEQYF
TRBV11-2	-	few	TRBJ2-2	TGTGCCAGCAGCCCCTGGCAGGGAATGAACACCGGGGAGCTGTTTTTT	CASSPWQGMNTGELFF
TRBV5-1	TRBD2	-	TRBJ2-2	TGCGCCAGCAGCCACCGGATTGCGGGAGGTACTCCCAGATACACCGGGGAGCTGTTTTTT	CASSHRIAGGTPRYTGELFF
TRBV9	-	-	TRBJ2-3	TGTGCCAGCAGCGTGGACAGCCTTTACACAGATACGCAGTATTTT	CASSVDSLYTDTQYF
TRBV15	-	-	TRBJ1-2	TGTGCCACCAGCAGAGGACGGTCCTATGGCTACACCTTC	CATSRGRSYGYTF
TRBV10-3	-	-	TRBJ1-1	TGTGCCATCACACCTGGGGGTGGCGCTGAAGCTTTCTTT	CAITPGGGAEAFF
TRBV20-1	-	-	TRBJ2-1	TGCAGTGCCAATAGGGGAACCCAGCAGTTCTTC	CSANRGTQQFF
TRBV18	TRBD2	-	TRBJ2-7	TGTGCCAGCTCACCGACGACTAGCGGGAGCCACGAGCAGTACTTC	CASSPTTSGSHEQYF
TRBV7-2	TRBD1	-	TRBJ1-4	TGTGCCAGCAGCCCCGACTTACAGGGGAGGGGTGAAAAACTGTTTTTT	CASSPDLQGRGEKLFF
TRBV10-3	TRBD1	-	TRBJ2-3	TGTGCCATCAGTGAGTCCACCGCAGGGGGCGCGTCAGATACGCAGTATTTT	CAISESTAGGASDTQYF